A single sample gave rise to the 24 T cell receptor beta chains below, sequenced in a study of blood T cells in healthy people across ages (dated by TCRdb to between 2014 and 2016). Libraries came from 5' RACE. TCRdb lists the instrument as Illumina HiSeq 2500. A second 7 to 11 cycle PCR used a sample-barcoded 5' primer and a J-beta primer mix. TCRdb handled the public reads itself, with Q25 trimming in fastp and clone calling in MiXCR, and kept productive beta chains. Rows with one shared CDR3 protein collapse into an entry with the most common genes and DNA. This sample holds about 640,000 distinct CDR3 sequences; roughly three fifths were observed only once. The ten largest clones represent 30% to 45% of the sample. The sequencing sample was made of blood. These receptors were obtained from a man aged 60-69 years in good health.

The sample holds a few counts of this clonotype. This chain links TRBV5-1 with TRBJ2-3; TRBD2 is a possible D gene (5 bases). The CDR3 extends over 15 amino acids. Trimming removed 1 base at V and 11 bases at J, with 20 bases between. The V gene's germline CDR1 is SGHRS and CDR2 YFSETQ. The CDR3 spells CASSLRPHLAHGQYF. As DNA, the CDR3 is TGCGCCAGCAGCTTGAGGCCGCACCTAGCCCATGGGCAGTATTTT.

This clonotype was found once. The chain links TRBV20-1 to TRBJ1-4; D uncertain. CDR3 length: 13 residues. The germline V and J ends were trimmed by 4 bases and 8 bases, with 14 bases remaining between them. The germline V gene encodes CDR1 DFQATT and CDR2 SNEGSKA (reference sequence). The CDR3 loop reads CSANRYPREKLFF. The CDR3 DNA follows: TGCAGTGCTAACCGGTATCCGAGGGAAAAACTGTTTTTT.

CDR3 DNA sequence: TGCAGTGCTAGCCTCTACAATGAGCAGTTCTTC. This gives the protein CSASLYNEQFF. This chain links TRBV20-1 with TRBJ2-1; D not certain. The CDR3 totals 11 residues. V lost 3 bases and J lost 3, with 3 bases in between. Germline-derived CDR1 and CDR2 are DFQATT and SNEGSKA (reference sequence).

This sequence joins TRBV10-3 and TRBJ2-7; 8 nucleotides agree with TRBD1. Germline CDR1 is ENHRY and CDR2 is SYGVKD. CDR3 length: 14 residues. V shed 0 bases, J shed 6 bases, and the junction held 4 bases outside the gene matches. The DNA for the CDR3 is TGTGCCATCAGTGAGTCGCGGGACAGGACCGAGCAGTACTTC. It encodes CAISESRDRTEQYF.

This clonotype was observed a single time. The rearrangement joins TRBV2 to TRBJ2-5; 7 bases are shared with TRBD2. This CDR3 is built from 13 residues. V shed 6 bases, J shed 2 bases, and the junction held 3 bases outside the gene matches. The germline gives CDR1 SNHLY, CDR2 FYNNEI. CDR3 sequence (DNA): TGTGCCAGCAGACAGCGGGGACAAGAGACCCAGTACTTC. Residues: CASRQRGQETQYF.

The V gene is TRBV7-9, the J gene TRBJ2-3; 7 bases align to TRBD1. Trimming removed 6 bases from V and 0 bases from J; junction bases left unmatched: 3. Per germline, CDR1 SEHNR and CDR2 FQNEAQ (reference sequence). This CDR3 has 14 residues. CDR3 nucleotides: TGTGCCAGCAGACGGGACAGCAGCACAGATACGCAGTATTTT. It translates to CASRRDSSTDTQYF.

The chain uses TRBV15 and TRBJ1-4; D is uncertain. V shed 4 bases and J shed 7 bases, with 13 bases lying between them. CDR3 length equals 14 residues. Per germline, CDR1 LNHNV and CDR2 YYDKDF (reference sequence). CDR3 DNA sequence: TGTGCCACCAGCAACAGCCCTTGGGGTGAAAAACTGTTTTTT. This encodes CATSNSPWGEKLFF.

The genes are TRBV3-1 and TRBJ2-5; no definite D call. Trimming left V 5 bases short and J 2 bases short, with 9 bases between. There are 13 residues in the CDR3. Per germline, CDR1 LGHDT and CDR2 YNNKEL (reference sequence). The CDR3 sequence is CASSASSQETQYF. The DNA for the CDR3 is TGTGCCAGCAGCGCTTCTAGTCAAGAGACCCAGTACTTC.

The genes are TRBV5-1 and TRBJ2-7; 9 bases map to TRBD1. Trimming took 1 base from V and 2 from J; bases not matched to a gene: 4. Germline V gene lookup returns CDR1 SGHRS and CDR2 YFSETQ. The CDR3 runs to 15 residues. The CDR3: CASSLRQGVPYEQYF. CDR3 nucleotides: TGCGCCAGCAGCTTGCGACAGGGGGTTCCCTACGAGCAGTACTTC. Full variable domain (remainder filled in from reference TRBV5-1 and TRBJ2-7): KAGVTQTPRYLIKTRGQQVTLSCSPISGHRSVSWYQQTPGQGLQFLFEYFSETQRNKGNFPGRFSGRQFSNSRSEMNVSTLELGDSALYLCASSLRQGVPYEQYFGPGTRLTVT.

This chain joins TRBV12-3 or TRBV12-4 and TRBJ2-3; 15 bases are a match to TRBD2. V lost 4 bases, J lost 6 bases, and 11 bases stayed unmatched. The CDR3 length is 18 residues. CDR3 DNA sequence: TGTGCCAGCAGTTCTCGCGGGACTAGCGGGGGGCTCCCGGATACGCAGTATTTT. Amino acid sequence: CASSSRGTSGGLPDTQYF.

The chain has TRBV5-1 and TRBJ2-1; D may match TRBD1 or TRBD2 (7 bases each). V lost 0 bases and J 5 bases, leaving 12 bases between the germline ends. The germline V gene encodes CDR1 SGHRS and CDR2 YFSETQ. This CDR3 is built from 15 residues. The CDR3 reads CASSLAPGGDNEQFF. The CDR3 region has the DNA TGCGCCAGCAGCTTGGCCCCAGGGGGGGACAATGAGCAGTTCTTC.

This clonotype came up a few times. The rearrangement uses TRBV4-1 and TRBJ2-5; 12 bases are shared with TRBD2. The ends lost 2 bases at V and 3 bases at J; junction bases unmatched: 1. CDR3 length: 15 residues. CDR1 and CDR2 from the germline V gene are MGHRA and YSYEKL. CDR3: CASSQSSGGEETQYF. The DNA of the CDR3 is TGCGCCAGCAGCCAATCTAGCGGGGGGGAAGAGACCCAGTACTTC.

This sequence joins TRBV20-1 and TRBJ2-3, with a possible D match to TRBD2 (5 bases). In germline, CDR1 is DFQATT, CDR2 SNEGSKA (reference sequence). The CDR3 has 14 amino acids. V lost 3 bases, J lost 2 bases, and 12 bases lay in between. As DNA, the CDR3 is TGCAGTGCTAGGGTGAGCGGACTCACAGATACGCAGTATTTT. This gives the protein CSARVSGLTDTQYF.

The chain is built from TRBV5-6 and TRBJ2-7; either TRBD1 or TRBD2 may fit D (5 bases each). CDR3 length: 15 amino acids. Germline assignment: CDR1 SGHDT and CDR2 YYEEEE. Trimming removed 2 bases from V and 0 bases from J, with 12 bases in between. The CDR3 spells CASSFNRDRSYEQYF. Here the CDR3 DNA reads TGTGCCAGCAGCTTTAATCGGGACCGCTCCTACGAGCAGTACTTC. The entire variable domain, with the rest obtained from reference TRBV5-6 and TRBJ2-7, is as follows: DAGVTQSPTHLIKTRGQQVTLRCSPKSGHDTVSWYQQALGQGPQFIFQYYEEEERQRGNFPDRFSGHQFPNYSSELNVNALLLGDSALYLCASSFNRDRSYEQYFGPGTRLTVT.

About this clonotype itself: The junction and the germline gene differ at one end; a read error may be behind it. J is TRBJ2-3 and V is TRBV24-1; D is undetermined. CDR1 and CDR2 (germline): KGHDR, SFDVKD. This CDR3 spans 12 amino acids. This CDR3 is CATGDTKDTQYF. The CDR3 bases are TGTGCCACCGGTGACACAAAAGATACGCAGTATTTT.

The chain recombines TRBV24-1 with TRBJ2-3, with unresolved D. The germline CDR1 and CDR2 sequences are KGHDR and SFDVKD. V lost 7 bases and J 0 bases, leaving 7 bases between the germline ends. The CDR3 covers 13 residues. The CDR3 region has the DNA TGTGCCACCAGAGAATCCAGCACAGATACGCAGTATTTT. Residues: CATRESSTDTQYF.

This clonotype showed up just once. V is TRBV12-3 or TRBV12-4 and J is TRBJ2-1; TRBD1 aligns across 12 bases. Germline trimming cut 5 bases from V and 7 bases from J; bases unmatched to any gene: 6. This CDR3 spans 15 amino acids. The CDR3 DNA sequence: TGTGCCAGCAGTCGCGGGACAGGGGGCGAGAATGAGCAGTTCTTC. This encodes CASSRGTGGENEQFF.

The chain is built from TRBV7-9 and TRBJ2-2; 7 nucleotides match TRBD1. The CDR3 covers 14 residues. CDR1 and CDR2 (germline): SEHNR, FQNEAQ (reference sequence). Losses at the gene ends were 11 bases for V and 6 bases for J; bases not matched to a gene: 12. Written as DNA, the CDR3 is TGTGCCGGGTCATCGGGACAGTCGCCCGGGGAGCTGTTTTTT. It encodes CAGSSGQSPGELFF.

The V and J genes are TRBV20-1 and TRBJ1-6; D unclear. Between the trimmed V and J ends, which lost 1 base and 6 bases, there was a span of 13 bases. CDR3 length: 15 amino acids. The germline V gene has CDR1 DFQATT and CDR2 SNEGSKA (reference sequence). This CDR3 is CSARGGRVSNSPLHF. The CDR3 DNA follows: TGCAGTGCTAGAGGTGGTAGGGTTAGTAATTCACCCCTCCACTTT.

The chain links TRBV9 to TRBJ2-1; 10 bases agree with TRBD2. Unmatched junction bases numbered 7, after V lost 7 bases and J lost 3 bases. From germline, CDR1 is SGDLS and CDR2 YYNGEE. The CDR3 covers 15 residues. CDR3 sequence (DNA): TGTGCCAGCGCTTCTAGCGGGGGAGTCTACAATGAGCAGTTCTTC. This translates into CASASSGGVYNEQFF.

This clonotype was seen a few times. V gene TRBV20-1 combines with J gene TRBJ2-7; 10 bases line up with TRBD1. After removal of 0 bases from V and 4 bases from J, the junction contained 6 bases not matched to a gene. Per the germline V gene, CDR1 is DFQATT and CDR2 is SNEGSKA (reference sequence). The CDR3 consists of 15 residues. In nucleotides, the CDR3 is TGCAGTGCTAGAGATGGGGACAGGGGTACGTACGAGCAGTACTTC. Encoded protein: CSARDGDRGTYEQYF.

Only one count was recorded for this clonotype. The rearrangement uses TRBV6-6 and TRBJ1-2; TRBD1 matches at 7 bases. With V trimmed by 6 bases and J by 3 bases, 7 bases remained unmatched. Germline V gene data show CDR1 as MNHNY and CDR2 as SVGAGI (reference sequence). This CDR3 spans 14 amino acids. CDR3 residues: CASRAGGTDYGYTF. The CDR3, as DNA: TGTGCCAGCAGAGCGGGCGGGACAGACTATGGCTACACCTTC.

The V and J genes are TRBV5-1 and TRBJ1-1; possible D gene TRBD1, 6 bases. The CDR3 is made up of 15 amino acids. The germline gives CDR1 SGHRS, CDR2 YFSETQ. V lost 4 bases, J lost 2 bases, and 15 bases lay in between. The chain's CDR3 is CASSPLGGRNTEAFF. DNA of the CDR3: TGCGCCAGCAGCCCCCTAGGGGGACGCAACACTGAAGCTTTCTTT.

The V call is TRBV12-3 or TRBV12-4, the J call TRBJ1-6; 8 nucleotides align to TRBD1. The CDR3 loop spans 14 amino acids. Trimming took 2 bases from V and 10 from J; bases not matched to a gene: 4. For the CDR3, the DNA is TGTGCCAGCAGTTTACAGGGGGCGCACTCACCCCTCCACTTT. It translates to CASSLQGAHSPLHF.